The T cell receptor (beta chain) under discussion was sequenced for a study of Ad26.COV2.S vaccination and SARS-CoV-2 variants. Treatment indicated: about 20 received Ad26.COV2.S at low or high dose, single or two shots; about 5 received placebo; per-sample allocation not given. Sampling was done on day 63 after the first vaccine or placebo injection. At a Boston site, the person donating was an adult of 18-55 years. Germline assignment: CDR1 SGHRS and CDR2 YFSETQ. Trimming took 1 base from V and 2 from J; bases not matched to a gene: 6. This CDR3 has 15 residues. Method: immunoSEQ multiplex PCR; TCRdb's copy keeps in-frame clones and lacks some. This table has about 370,000 clones, about nine tenths appearing once.

This chain joins TRBV5-1 and TRBJ2-7; 7 bases fit TRBD2. Material: peripheral blood, obtained in a trial of Ad26.COV2.S vaccine versus placebo. This receptor was identified in a person aged 18-60 years who received the Ad26.COV2.S COVID-19 vaccine or a placebo. The CDR3 is CASSLYGGDAYEQYF. The DNA of the CDR3 is TGCGCCAGCAGCTTGTATGGGGGGGATGCCTACGAGCAGTACTTC.